Listed below are T cell receptor beta chains from one sample, sequenced in a study of blood T cells in healthy people across ages. TCRdb fed the 5' RACE reads into MiXCR, producing one record per CDR3 protein. The sample lists 870,000 or so distinct CDR3 sequences, around 28% occurring once. Sequenced: blood. The receptors originated from a woman at least 80 years old in good health. The CDR3 runs from the conserved cysteine through the conserved F or W. A D gene is named only where the DNA matches it firmly.

TRBJ1-5	TRBV30	.	CAWSAPVWGGQPQHF
TRBJ2-5	TRBV20-1	TRBD2	CSASLPIARAGVYQETQYF
TRBJ1-4	TRBV4-2	.	CASSQDGGATNEKLFF
TRBJ2-7	TRBV10-3	.	CAISDPQGYEQYF
TRBJ1-5	TRBV29-1	TRBD1	CSVTGTGLNQPQHF
TRBJ1-2	TRBV7-8	.	CASSLETGALYGYTF
TRBJ1-1	TRBV2	.	CASIRQLSNTEAFF
TRBJ1-1	TRBV6-2/TRBV6-3	TRBD1	CASCSRPGQGRNTEAFF
TRBJ2-3	TRBV12-3/TRBV12-4	.	CASSLGIMKADTQYF
TRBJ1-6	TRBV4-3	.	CASSQDAQTNSPLHF
TRBJ2-3	TRBV4-2	TRBD2	CASSQERGGPDTQYF
TRBJ1-2	TRBV20-1	.	CSGGEGADYGYTF
TRBJ1-4	TRBV6-5	TRBD1	CASSNRGGWKLFF
TRBJ1-2	TRBV7-2	TRBD1	CASSSYRGGYTF
TRBJ2-3	TRBV7-2	TRBD1	CASSLLGTGLRDTQYF
TRBJ1-1	TRBV4-1	.	CASSQDPTGIGAFF
TRBJ2-7	TRBV28	.	CASSLSQTYEQYF
TRBJ2-7	TRBV7-9	.	CASSLGSGLSYEQYF
TRBJ2-2	TRBV6-2/TRBV6-3	.	CASSYGTIDTGELFF
TRBJ2-1	TRBV7-9	TRBD1	CASRRQGADSYNEQFF
TRBJ2-7	TRBV11-2	.	CASSPNRDPYEQYF
TRBJ1-1	TRBV6-5	TRBD1	CASSRGQGRSAFF
TRBJ2-5	TRBV20-1	TRBD2	CSASQTSGGETQYF
TRBJ1-1	TRBV29-1	TRBD1	CSVLQPDREGTAFF
TRBJ2-3	TRBV20-1	.	CSAPDGGSTDTQYF
TRBJ2-3	TRBV5-1	TRBD2	CASSPMTSGGQHKNTQYF
TRBJ1-2	TRBV7-2	.	CASSLGREGRASVNYGYTF
TRBJ2-7	TRBV7-2	TRBD1	CASSLDFTGTGEQYF
TRBJ2-3	TRBV6-5	TRBD2	CASSPGFSGGLDTQYF
TRBJ2-7	TRBV6-6	.	CASSYSRGYNEQYF
TRBJ2-3	TRBV6-6	.	CASRQDTDTQYF
TRBJ1-1	TRBV7-2	.	CASSLGAGVMNTEAFF
TRBJ2-3	TRBV12-3/TRBV12-4	TRBD2	CASRRSGGASDTQYF
TRBJ2-7	TRBV28	.	CATTASPSSYEQYF
TRBJ2-2	TRBV11-2	.	CASSLTGPKDELFF
TRBJ2-7	TRBV7-2	TRBD1	CASSPRTGDGYEQYF
TRBJ1-1	TRBV20-1	.	CSARVKVGVLTEAFF
TRBJ2-3	TRBV6-6	.	CASENRESTDTQYF
TRBJ2-7	TRBV6-2/TRBV6-3	.	CASSYSSAVGAQYF
TRBJ2-1	TRBV20-1	TRBD2	CSASSWRGGPEQFF
TRBJ2-3	TRBV5-1	.	CASSLWGLQADYSTDTQYF
TRBJ2-7	TRBV7-6	TRBD1	CASSLNPGQGVYEQYF
TRBJ1-5	TRBV6-5	TRBD1	CASARDSSNQPQHF
TRBJ2-7	TRBV20-1	TRBD1	CSAYQQGTYEQYF
TRBJ2-1	TRBV4-3	TRBD2	CASSRTSGGGSSYNEQFF
TRBJ2-7	TRBV20-1	.	CSAEVGVAYEQYF
TRBJ1-6	TRBV7-9	.	CASSLGDRPHSPLHF
TRBJ2-3	TRBV11-2	.	CASSHAGRDTQYF
TRBJ2-5	TRBV7-2	TRBD2	CASSKRLAGKDETQYF
TRBJ1-2	TRBV5-5	TRBD1	CASSFDRGLKGYTF
TRBJ1-6	TRBV7-2	.	CASSSGQPNSPLHF
TRBJ2-1	TRBV5-1	TRBD2	CASSLVTSGGVEQFF
TRBJ2-1	TRBV20-1	TRBD1	CSARGARGPLDEQFF
TRBJ2-7	TRBV6-6	.	CASSYSPGPYEQYF
TRBJ2-7	TRBV20-1	TRBD2	CSAGTSGGFSYNEQYF
TRBJ1-1	TRBV20-1	.	CSATDRRSPVTEAFF